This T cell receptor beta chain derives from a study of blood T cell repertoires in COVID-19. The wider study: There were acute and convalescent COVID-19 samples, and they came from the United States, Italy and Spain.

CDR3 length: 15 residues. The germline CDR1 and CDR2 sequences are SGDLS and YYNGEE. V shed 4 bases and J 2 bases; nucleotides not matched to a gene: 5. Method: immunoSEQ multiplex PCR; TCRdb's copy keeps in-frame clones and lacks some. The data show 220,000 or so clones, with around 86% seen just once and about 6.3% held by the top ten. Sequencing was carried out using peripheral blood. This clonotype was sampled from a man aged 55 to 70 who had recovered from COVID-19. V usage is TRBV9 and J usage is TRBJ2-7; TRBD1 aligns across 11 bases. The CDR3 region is CASSLRTGGPYEQYF. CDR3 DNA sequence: TGTGCCAGCAGCCTTCGGACAGGGGGCCCCTACGAGCAGTACTTC.